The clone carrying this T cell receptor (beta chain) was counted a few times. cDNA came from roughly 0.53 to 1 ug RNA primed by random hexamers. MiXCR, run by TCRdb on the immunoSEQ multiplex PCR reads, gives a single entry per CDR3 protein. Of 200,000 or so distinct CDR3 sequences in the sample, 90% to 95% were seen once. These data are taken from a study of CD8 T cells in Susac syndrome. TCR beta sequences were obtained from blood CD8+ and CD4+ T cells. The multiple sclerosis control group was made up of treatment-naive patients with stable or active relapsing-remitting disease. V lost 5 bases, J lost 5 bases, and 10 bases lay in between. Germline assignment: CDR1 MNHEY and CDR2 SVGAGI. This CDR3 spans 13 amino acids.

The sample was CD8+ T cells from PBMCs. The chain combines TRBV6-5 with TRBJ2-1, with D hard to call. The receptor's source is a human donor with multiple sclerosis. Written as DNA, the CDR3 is TGTGCCAGCAGTCCAGGTGGTGACAATGAGCAGTTCTTC. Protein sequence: CASSPGGDNEQFF.